Listed below are T cell receptor beta chains from one sample, sequenced in a study of cytomegalovirus exposure and HLA in healthy donors. The assay was immunoSEQ multiplex PCR, and TCRdb's table has in-frame clones only and misses some. The data contain some 120,000 clones, approximately 85% of them seen just once; the ten biggest clones take up under 8.5%. Input material: PBMCs. These receptors were taken from a young woman in good health and CMV-seropositive. CDR3s leave out the opening cysteine and the closing phenylalanine or tryptophan. Fields, in order: CDR3 length, clone size, V gene, CDR3 protein. Size is omitted from some rows. Given values are once, few, many or a class for expanded clones.

len: 12; abundance: .; v_gene: TRBV2; CDR3aa: ASRPGQLSYEQY
len: 10; abundance: .; v_gene: TRBV5-6; CDR3aa: ASSFGGQPQH
len: 13; abundance: few; v_gene: TRBV4-1; CDR3aa: ASSQDGAHQETQY
len: 11; abundance: once; v_gene: TRBV5-1; CDR3aa: ASSPGRRGTQY
len: 12; abundance: .; v_gene: TRBV30; CDR3aa: AWSGDRGLYGYT
len: 10; abundance: .; v_gene: TRBV27; CDR3aa: ASTGVQETQY
len: 14; abundance: .; v_gene: TRBV5-1; CDR3aa: ASSFGYGVRQETQY
len: 11; abundance: .; v_gene: TRBV10-3; CDR3aa: AISELQGYEQF
len: 14; abundance: few; v_gene: TRBV5-1; CDR3aa: ASSLEAGVYNYGYT
len: 13; abundance: .; v_gene: TRBV28; CDR3aa: ASSLGGRGTGELF
len: 11; abundance: .; v_gene: TRBV30; CDR3aa: AWSVLGAQPQH
len: 13; abundance: few; v_gene: TRBV28; CDR3aa: ASSTPGGRGTEQY
len: 14; abundance: .; v_gene: TRBV5-1; CDR3aa: ASSAAEGGVTDTQY
len: 14; abundance: once; v_gene: TRBV7-9; CDR3aa: ASSHGTPGYQETQY
len: 15; abundance: .; v_gene: TRBV5-1; CDR3aa: ASSLAGLAASQETQY
len: 12; abundance: once; v_gene: TRBV5-1; CDR3aa: ASSSPGQGFGYT
len: 16; abundance: .; v_gene: TRBV2; CDR3aa: ASRGWGDHSKPYNEQF
len: 13; abundance: .; v_gene: TRBV4-1; CDR3aa: ASSPLDREGTEAF
len: 10; abundance: .; v_gene: TRBV5-6; CDR3aa: ASSGLGDEQY
len: 14; abundance: .; v_gene: TRBV7-6; CDR3aa: ASSGAAGSSYNEQF
len: 11; abundance: .; v_gene: TRBV7-3; CDR3aa: ASSLSGEGGYT
len: 13; abundance: .; v_gene: TRBV5-1; CDR3aa: ASSPGQWHTDTQY
len: 13; abundance: .; v_gene: TRBV6-1; CDR3aa: ASSDWRGWTGELF
len: 14; abundance: .; v_gene: TRBV2; CDR3aa: ASSNPTGHSGNTIY
len: 12; abundance: .; v_gene: TRBV28; CDR3aa: ASSFGASGYTQY
len: 9; abundance: .; v_gene: TRBV20-1; CDR3aa: SARGAYEQY
len: 13; abundance: .; v_gene: TRBV9; CDR3aa: ASSQGGPSTDTQY
len: 11; abundance: .; v_gene: TRBV19; CDR3aa: ASSASEDYGYT
len: 13; abundance: .; v_gene: TRBV27; CDR3aa: ASRNVGTGNPEAF
len: 14; abundance: .; v_gene: TRBV5-1; CDR3aa: ASSLATGTSVDTQY
len: 13; abundance: .; v_gene: TRBV10-3; CDR3aa: AISESRGQGAEAF
len: 13; abundance: few; v_gene: TRBV5-1; CDR3aa: ASRGGQGITGELF
len: 10; abundance: .; v_gene: TRBV6-1; CDR3aa: ASSGETEKLF
len: 12; abundance: once; v_gene: TRBV18; CDR3aa: ASSPTSGDTEAF
len: 11; abundance: .; v_gene: TRBV28; CDR3aa: ASSRDSLEGYT
len: 13; abundance: few; v_gene: TRBV4-1; CDR3aa: ASSLGQGGDETQY
len: 11; abundance: .; v_gene: TRBV7-3; CDR3aa: ASSSQGQNEQF
len: 18; abundance: once; v_gene: TRBV9; CDR3aa: ASSVETSGKPERSYNEQF
len: 12; abundance: .; v_gene: TRBV7-9; CDR3aa: ASSFGTGNGEAF
len: 11; abundance: few; v_gene: TRBV7-2; CDR3aa: ASSLVERYGYT
len: 13; abundance: .; v_gene: TRBV2; CDR3aa: ASRPDRGGSQPQH
len: 11; abundance: .; v_gene: TRBV9; CDR3aa: ASSKGDNYGYT
len: 12; abundance: few; v_gene: TRBV6-1; CDR3aa: ASSESWEQLGYT
len: 13; abundance: once; v_gene: TRBV30; CDR3aa: AWSVPGTGLYEQY
len: 10; abundance: few; v_gene: TRBV2; CDR3aa: ASRPWGDGYT
len: 12; abundance: .; v_gene: TRBV27; CDR3aa: ASRWDLRAAEQY
len: 11; abundance: few; v_gene: TRBV13; CDR3aa: ASTSGRMNEQF
len: 15; abundance: once; v_gene: TRBV4-2; CDR3aa: ASSQEVSGAGEDTQY
len: 11; abundance: .; v_gene: TRBV29-1; CDR3aa: SVEKQANTEAF
len: 11; abundance: .; v_gene: TRBV2; CDR3aa: ASASTGNQPQH
len: 13; abundance: .; v_gene: TRBV21-1; CDR3aa: ASSDRDRPNYGYT
len: 14; abundance: .; v_gene: TRBV28; CDR3aa: ASSSDREEGSGKLF
len: 12; abundance: .; v_gene: TRBV19; CDR3aa: ASSISGTSDEQY
len: 12; abundance: .; v_gene: TRBV2; CDR3aa: ASRGLAASNEQF
len: 11; abundance: .; v_gene: TRBV28; CDR3aa: ASKGGITLGAF